This T cell receptor (beta chain) was documented in a study of cytomegalovirus exposure and HLA in healthy donors. Libraries were prepared by immunoSEQ multiplex PCR; TCRdb keeps only in-frame clonotypes and omits some of them. Of 160,000 or so clones listed, around nine tenths were seen once; the top ten hold about 2.5%. This CDR3 has 16 amino acids. Germline V CDR1 and CDR2: SGDLS, YYNGEE. Trimming took off 0 bases at V and 8 bases at J, with 18 bases between the two ends. What was sequenced was PBMCs. The V call is TRBV9, the J call TRBJ2-1, with D perhaps matching TRBD2 (6 bases). This clonotype was sampled from a young man in good health and CMV-seropositive. CDR3 DNA sequence: TGTGCCAGCAGCGTAGAGGGACTCGAGTCTATCCATGAGCAGTTCTTC. Encoded protein: CASSVEGLESIHEQFF.